The 22 T cell receptor beta chains presented below share a single source sample, sequenced in a study of STAT5B mutations in CD4+ large granular lymphocyte leukemia. Some clones are missing from TCRdb's copy, which holds only in-frame ones; the method was immunoSEQ multiplex PCR. Here the sample spans 30,000 to 35,000 clones, roughly 80% being singletons. The sample consisted of CD4+ T cells from blood buffy coats. The receptor source for this set is a human donor in good health.

The V and J genes are TRBV29-1 and TRBJ2-5, with D possibly being TRBD2 (6 bases). Germline V gene sequence: CDR1 SQVTM, CDR2 ANQGSEA. The CDR3 totals 14 residues. Trimming pared 4 bases from V and 2 bases from J, leaving 14 bases between. This CDR3 is CSVGRAGFQETQYF. CDR3 coding DNA: TGCAGCGTTGGTCGGGCGGGGTTTCAAGAGACCCAGTACTTC. Variable domain in full (rest from reference TRBV29-1 and TRBJ2-5): SAVISQKPSRDICQRGTSLTIQCQVDSQVTMMFWYRQQPGQSLTLIATANQGSEATYESGFVIDKFPISRPNLTFSTLTVSNMSPEDSSIYLCSVGRAGFQETQYFGPGTRLLVL.

This clone was seen only a few times. The same CDR3 arises from other DNA sequences in this sample as well. The chain carries TRBV7-9 and TRBJ2-5, with 7 nucleotides matching TRBD1. The CDR3 spans 14 residues. Trimming took 5 bases from V and 1 from J; bases not matched to a gene: 4. Per germline, CDR1 SEHNR and CDR2 FQNEAQ (reference sequence). The CDR3 bases are TGTGCCAGCAGCGGGCGACAGGGCCAAGAGACCCAGTACTTC. It is translated as CASSGRQGQETQYF.

V usage is TRBV18 and J usage is TRBJ2-5; no clear D. Germline V gene data show CDR1 as KGHSH and CDR2 as LQKENI. Deletions cut 1 base from V and 5 bases from J, with 8 bases between. This CDR3 has 13 amino acids. The CDR3 DNA reads TGTGCCAGCTCACCACTGGATTTGGAGACCCAGTACTTC. Its translation: CASSPLDLETQYF.

The chain joins TRBV10-3 to TRBJ2-5; possibly TRBD2 for D (6 bases). This CDR3 has 16 residues. Germline V lookup: CDR1 ENHRY, CDR2 SYGVKD. V was clipped by 0 bases and J by 1 base, with 12 bases between them. CDR3: CAISESEVAAQETQYF. CDR3 nucleotides: TGTGCCATCAGTGAGTCGGAGGTAGCGGCCCAAGAGACCCAGTACTTC.

V usage is TRBV2 and J usage is TRBJ1-5; 7 positions agree with TRBD1. This CDR3 comprises 15 residues. In germline, CDR1 is SNHLY, CDR2 FYNNEI. V was clipped by 6 bases and J by 5 bases; unmatched bases: 10. Here the CDR3 DNA reads TGTGCCAGCAGGGCCGGGACAGCGGGAGATCAGCCCCAGCATTTT. The encoded protein is CASRAGTAGDQPQHF.

V is TRBV19 and J is TRBJ1-2; maybe TRBD1 (5 bases). This CDR3 spans 14 amino acids. V was clipped by 4 bases and J by 1 base, with 10 bases between them. Per the germline V gene, CDR1 is LNHDA and CDR2 is SQIVND (reference sequence). CDR3 in DNA: TGTGCCAGTAGTACCGGGACCCTTAACTATGGCTACACCTTC. Protein: CASSTGTLNYGYTF.

This rearrangement joins TRBV1 to TRBJ2-7; TRBD2 is the table's D call, not checked against the DNA. TRBV1 is noted as a pseudogene. CDR3 length: 19 amino acids. The CDR3 bases are TGCACCAGCAGCCAAGACGAGTCACTAGCGGGTCTCGTCAGGGACGAGCAGTACTTC. Translating gives CTSSQDESLAGLVRDEQYF.

J is TRBJ1-3 and V is TRBV11-1, with a possible D match to TRBD1 (5 bases). V was trimmed by 5 bases and J by 0 bases, leaving 14 bases between them. Germline CDR1 and CDR2: SGHAT and FQDESV (reference sequence). The CDR3 covers 16 residues. The DNA of the CDR3 is TGTGCCAGCAGCGGTTCCGGGACGAACTCTGGAAACACCATATATTTT. Encoded protein: CASSGSGTNSGNTIYF.

This clone was observed a single time. V is TRBV28 and J is TRBJ2-7; D may be TRBD2 (6 bases). The CDR3 runs 14 residues. Trimming took off 2 bases at V and 5 bases at J, with 13 bases between the two ends. Looked up from germline, CDR1 is MDHEN and CDR2 is SYDVKM. The CDR3 reads CASSLHTGVDEQYF. CDR3 DNA sequence: TGTGCCAGCAGTTTACACACGGGAGTCGACGAGCAGTACTTC. Looking up the rest from reference TRBV28 and TRBJ2-7 gives the full variable domain: DVKVTQSSRYLVKRTGEKVFLECVQDMDHENMFWYRQDPGLGLRLIYFSYDVKMKEKGDIPEGYSVSREKKERFSLILESASTNQTSMYLCASSLHTGVDEQYFGPGTRLTVT.

The chain has TRBV11-3 and TRBJ1-5; perhaps TRBD1 as D (5 bases). Per germline, CDR1 SGHNT and CDR2 YENEEA. The germline V and J ends were trimmed by 4 bases and 0 bases, with 19 bases remaining between them. CDR3 length equals 18 residues. CDR3 nucleotide sequence: TGTGCCAGCAGCTCTGCGGGACGGACAAATTATAGCAATCAGCCCCAGCATTTT. This encodes CASSSAGRTNYSNQPQHF.

The J gene is TRBJ1-1, the V gene TRBV6-6; TRBD1 might be the D (5 bases). The CDR3 is 14 residues long. Germline loops: CDR1 MNHNY, CDR2 SVGAGI (reference sequence). Trimming took 2 bases from V and 2 from J, leaving 9 bases between them. The CDR3 loop is CASSYGGTNTEAFF. Here the CDR3 DNA reads TGTGCCAGCAGTTACGGCGGGACCAACACTGAAGCTTTCTTT.

This clone has a single count. CDR3 nucleotide sequence: TGCGCCAGCAGCTTGGCGATTTACAATGAGCAGTTCTTC. Translation gives CASSLAIYNEQFF. The chain combines TRBV5-1 with TRBJ2-1; D unresolved. This CDR3 contains 13 residues. The ends were cut back, 0 bases at V and 4 bases at J, with 5 bases in the middle. Germline V gene lookup returns CDR1 SGHRS and CDR2 YFSETQ.

The chain couples TRBV6-6 to TRBJ1-1; D gene ambiguous. V dropped 2 bases and J dropped 3 bases, with 7 bases sitting between them. CDR3 length equals 13 residues. Germline values: CDR1 MNHNY, CDR2 SVGAGI (reference sequence). Written as DNA, the CDR3 is TGTGCCAGCAGTTACCAGGACCACACTGAAGCTTTCTTT. It translates to CASSYQDHTEAFF.

This clone was seen a single time. The CDR3 loop is CASSPLSAANYNEQFF. The DNA of the CDR3 is TGTGCCAGCAGTCCCCTTTCGGCAGCCAATTACAATGAGCAGTTCTTC. The chain links TRBV28 to TRBJ2-1, with D unresolved. The CDR3 extends over 16 amino acids. V shed 5 bases and J shed 4 bases, with 18 bases lying between them. Germline V gene lookup returns CDR1 MDHEN and CDR2 SYDVKM. The entire variable domain, with the rest obtained from reference TRBV28 and TRBJ2-1, is as follows: DVKVTQSSRYLVKRTGEKVFLECVQDMDHENMFWYRQDPGLGLRLIYFSYDVKMKEKGDIPEGYSVSREKKERFSLILESASTNQTSMYLCASSPLSAANYNEQFFGPGTRLTVL.

The V call is TRBV10-3, the J call TRBJ2-6; TRBD1 might be the D (5 bases). The CDR3 is 16 residues long. V gave up 5 bases and J gave up 0 bases, with 11 bases separating them. Germline V gives CDR1 ENHRY, CDR2 SYGVKD. In DNA form, the CDR3 reads TGTGCCATCAGTTCCTCAGGGTACTCTGGGGCCAACGTCCTGACTTTC. Encoded protein: CAISSSGYSGANVLTF.

The rearrangement uses TRBV7-6 and TRBJ1-4; D is perhaps TRBD1 (6 bases). The CDR3 consists of 15 residues. Germline V gives CDR1 SGHVS, CDR2 FNYEAQ. Trimming took 0 bases from V and 5 from J, leaving 10 bases between them. The CDR3 sequence is CASSLAGGRNEKLFF. The DNA of the CDR3 is TGTGCCAGCAGCTTAGCCGGGGGGCGAAATGAAAAACTGTTTTTT.

V usage is TRBV7-6 and J usage is TRBJ2-1, with 7 nucleotides matching TRBD2. In germline, CDR1 is SGHVS, CDR2 FNYEAQ. This CDR3 comprises 17 residues. V shed 5 bases and J 0 bases; nucleotides not matched to a gene: 10. The CDR3 here is CASSPWGGPSSYNEQFF. CDR3 nucleotides: TGTGCCAGCAGCCCCTGGGGAGGGCCTAGCTCCTACAATGAGCAGTTCTTC.

The chain carries TRBV15 and TRBJ2-7, with 8 bases that match TRBD2. Trimming removed 1 base from V and 7 bases from J; junction bases left unmatched: 12. In germline, CDR1 is LNHNV, CDR2 YYDKDF (reference sequence). This CDR3 has 16 residues. CDR3 sequence (DNA): TGTGCCACCAGCAGAGGTTCACTAGCGGCTCCTAGGGAGCAGTACTTC. Translation: CATSRGSLAAPREQYF.

The chain carries TRBV7-2 and TRBJ2-5; 7 bases map to TRBD2. V was clipped by 3 bases and J by 4 bases; unmatched bases: 20. The CDR3 totals 19 residues. The germline CDR1 and CDR2 sequences are SGHTA and FQGNSA. CDR3: CASSFLFPASGGRGETQYF. CDR3 DNA: TGTGCCAGCAGCTTCCTTTTCCCGGCTAGCGGAGGGCGGGGAGAGACCCAGTACTTC. The full variable domain, in which reference TRBV7-2 and TRBJ2-5 provide the parts outside the CDR3, is GAGVSQSPSNKVTEKGKDVELRCDPISGHTALYWYRQSLGQGLEFLIYFQGNSAPDKSGLPSDRFSAERTGGSVSTLTIQRTQQEDSAVYLCASSFLFPASGGRGETQYFGPGTRLLVL.

The chain uses TRBV9 and TRBJ2-1; D is unresolved. The CDR3 has 12 residues. Germline V gene lookup returns CDR1 SGDLS and CDR2 YYNGEE. Trimming removed 0 bases at V and 6 bases at J, with 4 bases between. The CDR3 loop is CASSVGVNEQFF. The CDR3 DNA reads as TGTGCCAGCAGCGTAGGGGTCAATGAGCAGTTCTTC.

The V and J genes are TRBV29-1 and TRBJ2-3; 8 bases line up with TRBD2. The CDR3 runs 18 residues. Germline lookup yields CDR1 SQVTM and CDR2 ANQGSEA. V was clipped by 4 bases and J by 3 bases; unmatched bases: 18. CDR3 region: CSVVEPPGLVGVTDTQYF. CDR3 nucleotides: TGCAGCGTTGTGGAGCCCCCGGGACTAGTCGGTGTAACAGATACGCAGTATTTT.

The rearrangement joins TRBV10-2 to TRBJ2-2, with 9 positions matching TRBD1. With 10 bases clipped from V and 4 bases from J, the junction kept 10 bases outside the gene matches. Germline CDR1 reads WSHSY; CDR2 reads SAAADI. The CDR3 is 15 residues long. The CDR3 is CATSWTGAGTGELFF. The CDR3 nucleotides are TGCGCCACCTCTTGGACAGGGGCGGGCACCGGGGAGCTGTTTTTT.